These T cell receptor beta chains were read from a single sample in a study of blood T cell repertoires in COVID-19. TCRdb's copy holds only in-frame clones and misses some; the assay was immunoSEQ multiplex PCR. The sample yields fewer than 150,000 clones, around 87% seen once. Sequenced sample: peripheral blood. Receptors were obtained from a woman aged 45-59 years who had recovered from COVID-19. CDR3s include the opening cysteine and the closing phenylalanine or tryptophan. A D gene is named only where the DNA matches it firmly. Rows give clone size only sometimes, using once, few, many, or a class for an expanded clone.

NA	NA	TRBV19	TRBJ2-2	TGTGCCAGTACTTATTCCCCGCCGAGTACCGGGGAGCTGTTTTTT	CASTYSPPSTGELFF
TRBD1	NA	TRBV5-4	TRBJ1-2	TGTGCCAGCAGCGGGGGGACAGGGAGACGCTACACCTTC	CASSGGTGRRYTF
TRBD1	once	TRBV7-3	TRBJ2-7	TGTGCCAGCAGCTTACGAGGGGGCCAAACCTACGAGCAGTACTTC	CASSLRGGQTYEQYF
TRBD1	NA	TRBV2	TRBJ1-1	TGTGCCAGCAGAGGGACAGGCTTCACTGAAGCTTTCTTT	CASRGTGFTEAFF
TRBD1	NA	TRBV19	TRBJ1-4	TGTGCCAGTACCTCCTTAACAGGGGATAATGAAAAACTGTTTTTT	CASTSLTGDNEKLFF
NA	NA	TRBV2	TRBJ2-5	TGTGCCAGCAGCTTAGCGGAAGAGACCCAGTACTTC	CASSLAEETQYF
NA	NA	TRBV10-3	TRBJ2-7	TGTGCCATCAGTCCCATCGACACATATACGGGGGAGCAGTACTTC	CAISPIDTYTGEQYF
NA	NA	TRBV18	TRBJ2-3	TGTGCCAGCTCACCAACCAGGGGAGGGGCAGATACGCAGTATTTT	CASSPTRGGADTQYF
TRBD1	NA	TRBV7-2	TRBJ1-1	TGTGCCAGCAGCCCAGGGGGGAACACTGAAGCTTTCTTT	CASSPGGNTEAFF
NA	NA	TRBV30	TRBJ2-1	TGTGCCTGGAGTGTACGGGTCGGAGTGGTCAATGAGCAGTTCTTC	CAWSVRVGVVNEQFF
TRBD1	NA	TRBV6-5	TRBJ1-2	TGTGCCAGCAGTTACTCGCCCGGGACAGGTTATGGCTACACCTTC	CASSYSPGTGYGYTF
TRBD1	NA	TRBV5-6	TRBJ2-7	TGTGCCAGCAGCTTGGTGGGGACAGGCACCTACGAGCAGTACTTC	CASSLVGTGTYEQYF
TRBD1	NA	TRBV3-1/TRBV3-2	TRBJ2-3	TGTGCCAGCGGGGGGACAGGGGGCGACACAGATACGCAGTATTTT	CASGGTGGDTDTQYF
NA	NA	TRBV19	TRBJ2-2	TGTGCCAGTAGTATAGGTGGGCTCACCGGGGAGCTGTTTTTT	CASSIGGLTGELFF
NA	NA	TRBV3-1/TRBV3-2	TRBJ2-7	TGTGCCAGCAGCCAAGTTCTGATCCCGGCGGGGGCCAGCTCCTACGAGCAGTACTTC	CASSQVLIPAGASSYEQYF
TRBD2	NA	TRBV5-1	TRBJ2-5	TGCGCCAGCAGCTTGGCGCTAGCGGCCGCACATGAGGAGACCCAGTACTTC	CASSLALAAAHEETQYF
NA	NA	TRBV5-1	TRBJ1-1	TGCGCCAGCAGCTTGTTCGGGGGGCGGGGCACTGAAGCTTTCTTT	CASSLFGGRGTEAFF
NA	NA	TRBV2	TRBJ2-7	TGTGCCAGCAGTGTTCTAGCCTACGAGCAGTACTTC	CASSVLAYEQYF
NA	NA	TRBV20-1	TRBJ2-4	TGCAGTGCTAGAGATGGAGTAGCAATTTACTTC	CSARDGVAIYF
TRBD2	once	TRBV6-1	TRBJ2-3	TGTGCCAGCAGTGGAATTAGCGGGGGGCCCCCAGATACGCAGTATTTT	CASSGISGGPPDTQYF
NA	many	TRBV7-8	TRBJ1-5	TGTGCCAGCAGCTTAGACAACTTTTACAGGTCAGGGATTGATCAGCCCCAGCATTTT	CASSLDNFYRSGIDQPQHF
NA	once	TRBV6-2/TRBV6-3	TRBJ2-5	TGTGCCAGCAGCACACAGGGAAGCCGAGAGACCCAGTACTTC	CASSTQGSRETQYF
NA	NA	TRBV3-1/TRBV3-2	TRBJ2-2	TGTGCCAGCAGCCACCCGGTGACAGGACCGCACGGACCGAACACCGGGGAGCTGTTTTTT	CASSHPVTGPHGPNTGELFF
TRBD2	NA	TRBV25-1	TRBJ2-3	TGTGCCAGCAGGCATAGCGGGAGCACAGATACGCAGTATTTT	CASRHSGSTDTQYF
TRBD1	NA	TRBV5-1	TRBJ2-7	TGCGCCAGCAGCAACCTGACAGGGGACGAGCAGTACTTC	CASSNLTGDEQYF
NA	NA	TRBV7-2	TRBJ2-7	TGTGCCAGCAGCTCCTATTACGAGCAGTACTTC	CASSSYYEQYF
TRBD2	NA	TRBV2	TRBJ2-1	TGTGCCAGCAGTGAACTGGCGGGGGGTATCCATGAGCAGTTCTTC	CASSELAGGIHEQFF
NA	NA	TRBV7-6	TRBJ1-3	TGTGCCAGCAGCTTGAACAGGGCTGGAAACACCATATATTTT	CASSLNRAGNTIYF
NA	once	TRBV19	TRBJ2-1	TGTGCCAGTAGCGGGATTAACTCCTACAATGAGCAGTTCTTC	CASSGINSYNEQFF
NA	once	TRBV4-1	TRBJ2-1	TGCGCCAGCAGCCACGCGGGGACTCGCAATGAGCAGTTCTTC	CASSHAGTRNEQFF
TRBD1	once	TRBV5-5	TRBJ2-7	TGTGCCAGCAGCCTCGGACAGGGATTGGACTACGAGCAGTACTTC	CASSLGQGLDYEQYF
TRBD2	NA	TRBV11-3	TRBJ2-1	TGTGCCAGCAGCTTTCGTGGACTAGCGGAGTGGAATGAGCAGTTCTTC	CASSFRGLAEWNEQFF
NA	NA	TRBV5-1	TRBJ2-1	TGCGCCAGCGCCCGCACCGCCGGGGACAATGAGCAGTTCTTC	CASARTAGDNEQFF
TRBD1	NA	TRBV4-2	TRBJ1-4	TGTGCCAGCAGCCAAGAAGGGCCCGGGACAGGGACGGCAACTAATGAAAAACTGTTTTTT	CASSQEGPGTGTATNEKLFF
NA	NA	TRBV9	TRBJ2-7	TGTGCCAGCAGCGTAGATATCACACCCTACGAGCAGTACTTC	CASSVDITPYEQYF
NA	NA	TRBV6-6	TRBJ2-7	TGTGCCAGCAGTCACGAGACCTACGAGCAGTACTTC	CASSHETYEQYF
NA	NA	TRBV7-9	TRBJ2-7	TGTGCCAGCAGCCGGGGGAGTATTCGGGATAAAGGTTACGAGCAGTACTTC	CASSRGSIRDKGYEQYF
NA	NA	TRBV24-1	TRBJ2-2	TGTGCCACCAGTGCAGAGGGCACCGGGGAGCTGTTTTTT	CATSAEGTGELFF
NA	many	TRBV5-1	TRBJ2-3	TGCGCCAGCAGCTTAAGGGGGACCGGACGGGACACAGATACGCAGTATTTT	CASSLRGTGRDTDTQYF
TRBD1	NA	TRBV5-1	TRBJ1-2	TGCGCCAGCAGCCGAGTCGGGACAGGGGATCGCTATGGCTACACCTTC	CASSRVGTGDRYGYTF
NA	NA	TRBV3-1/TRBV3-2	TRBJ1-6	TGTGCCAGCAGCCCCACGCCGGGACATGGGGCACCCCTCCACTTT	CASSPTPGHGAPLHF
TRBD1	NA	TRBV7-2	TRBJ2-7	TGTGCCAGCAGCCGGACAGGTTTTTCGGGCTCCTACGAGCAGTACTTC	CASSRTGFSGSYEQYF
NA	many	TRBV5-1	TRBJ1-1	TGCGCCAGCAGCTTGCTCCAGGGAAACACTGAAGCTTTCTTT	CASSLLQGNTEAFF
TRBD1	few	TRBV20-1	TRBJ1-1	TGCAGTGCACTACAGGGGATATTT	CSALQGIF
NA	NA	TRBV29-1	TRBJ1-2	TGCAGCGTTGAAAGGGGGGGGTCGCGTGGCTACACCTTC	CSVERGGSRGYTF
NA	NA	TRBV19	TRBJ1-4	TGTGCCGCGACTAACTCTGCAACTAATGAAAAACTGTTTTTT	CAATNSATNEKLFF